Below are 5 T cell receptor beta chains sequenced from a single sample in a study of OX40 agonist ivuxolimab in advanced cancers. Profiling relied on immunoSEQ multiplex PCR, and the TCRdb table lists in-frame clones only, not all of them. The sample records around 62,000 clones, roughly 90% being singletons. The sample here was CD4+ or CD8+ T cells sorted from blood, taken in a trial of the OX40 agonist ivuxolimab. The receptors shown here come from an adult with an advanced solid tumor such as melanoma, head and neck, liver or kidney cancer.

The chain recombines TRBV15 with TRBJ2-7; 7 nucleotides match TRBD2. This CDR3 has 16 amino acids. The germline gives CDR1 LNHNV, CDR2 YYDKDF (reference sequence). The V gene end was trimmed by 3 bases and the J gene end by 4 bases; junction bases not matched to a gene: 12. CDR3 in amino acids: CATSRTGAGVGYEQYF. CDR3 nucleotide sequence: TGTGCCACCAGCAGGACGGGCGCGGGAGTGGGTTACGAGCAGTACTTC.

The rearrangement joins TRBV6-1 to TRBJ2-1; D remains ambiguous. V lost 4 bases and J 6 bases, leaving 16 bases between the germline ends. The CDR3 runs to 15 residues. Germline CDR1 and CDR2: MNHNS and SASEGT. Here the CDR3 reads CASSVSAVGVNEQFF. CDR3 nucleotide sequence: TGTGCCAGCAGTGTGTCGGCGGTCGGAGTCAATGAGCAGTTCTTC.

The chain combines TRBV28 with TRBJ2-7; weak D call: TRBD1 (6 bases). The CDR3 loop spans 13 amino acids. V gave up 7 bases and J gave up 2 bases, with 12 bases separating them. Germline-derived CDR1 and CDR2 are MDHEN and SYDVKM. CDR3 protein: CASTGQPAYEQYF. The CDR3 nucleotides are TGTGCCAGCACCGGACAGCCCGCCTACGAGCAGTACTTC.

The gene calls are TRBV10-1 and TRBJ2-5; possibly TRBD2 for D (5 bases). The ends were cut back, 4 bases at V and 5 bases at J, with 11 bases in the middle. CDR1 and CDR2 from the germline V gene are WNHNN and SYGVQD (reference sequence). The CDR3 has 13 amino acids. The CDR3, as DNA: TGCGCCAGCAGTGGAGGGTTTGGTGAGACCCAGTACTTC. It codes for CASSGGFGETQYF.

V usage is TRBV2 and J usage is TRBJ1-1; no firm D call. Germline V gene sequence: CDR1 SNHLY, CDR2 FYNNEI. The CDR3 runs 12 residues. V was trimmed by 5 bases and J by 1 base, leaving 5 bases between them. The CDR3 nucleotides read TGTGCCAGCAGTTACAGGAACACTGAAGCTTTCTTT. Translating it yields CASSYRNTEAFF.